The 5 T cell receptor beta chains below were found in one sample sequenced in a study of shared T cell receptors in the human thymus. Some clones are missing from TCRdb's copy, which holds only in-frame ones; the method was immunoSEQ multiplex PCR. Of some 700,000 clones listed, roughly 90% are singletons. In addition, the sample was reused for a study of human thymus T cells.

Sequencing used thymocytes. The receptors were gathered from a boy younger than two with a congenital heart defect.

The rearrangement links TRBV5-6 to TRBJ1-1; the D is unclear. V lost 4 bases and J lost 3, with 10 bases in between. The CDR3 spans 13 residues. From germline, CDR1 is SGHDT and CDR2 YYEEEE. Written as DNA, the CDR3 is TGTGCCAGCAGCCCGGCGGGGTACACTGAAGCTTTCTTT. Its protein is CASSPAGYTEAFF.

The table lists this clone with a count of one. The chain couples TRBV7-6 to TRBJ2-2, with 9 positions matching TRBD1. CDR1 and CDR2 from the germline V gene are SGHVS and FNYEAQ. With V trimmed by 3 bases and J by 5 bases, 4 bases remained unmatched. CDR3 length: 15 residues. CDR3 sequence reads: CASSFLGTGTGELFF. The CDR3 DNA follows: TGTGCCAGCAGCTTCCTTGGGACAGGGACCGGGGAGCTGTTTTTT. The variable domain in full, completed from reference TRBV7-6 and TRBJ2-2, reads GAGVSQSPRYKVTKRGQDVALRCDPISGHVSLYWYRQALGQGPEFLTYFNYEAQQDKSGLPNDRFSAERPEGSISTLTIQRTEQRDSAMYRCASSFLGTGTGELFFGEGSRLTVL.

This chain links TRBV7-2 with TRBJ1-2, with a possible D match to TRBD1 (5 bases). Germline CDR1 is SGHTA and CDR2 is FQGNSA. Trimming cost V 6 bases and J 4 bases, with 18 bases left between them. There are 15 residues in the CDR3. This CDR3 reads CASREGRGPPYGYTF. The CDR3 DNA reads as TGTGCCAGCAGAGAAGGGAGGGGCCCTCCCTATGGCTACACCTTC. The complete variable domain, with remaining parts taken from reference TRBV7-2 and TRBJ1-2, reads GAGVSQSPSNKVTEKGKDVELRCDPISGHTALYWYRQSLGQGLEFLIYFQGNSAPDKSGLPSDRFSAERTGGSVSTLTIQRTQQEDSAVYLCASREGRGPPYGYTFGSGTRLTVV.

This clone was seen just once. The J gene is TRBJ1-3, the V gene TRBV27, with D perhaps TRBD1 (5 bases). Trimming removed 2 bases from V and 0 bases from J, with 11 bases in between. Germline V gene lookup returns CDR1 MNHEY and CDR2 SMNVEV (reference sequence). The CDR3 totals 16 residues. CDR3 residues: CASSLVGPSSGNTIYF. In nucleotides, the CDR3 is TGTGCCAGCAGTTTAGTGGGGCCCAGCTCTGGAAACACCATATATTTT.

This chain uses TRBV30 with TRBJ2-7, with 16 positions matching TRBD2. CDR1 is GTSNPN and CDR2 is SVGIG in the germline V gene (reference sequence). Trimming took 3 bases from V and 4 from J; bases not matched to a gene: 6. The CDR3 contains 16 residues. CDR3 DNA sequence: TGTGCCTGGAGCGGGACTAGCGGGAGGGCCATGTACGAGCAGTACTTC. It specifies CAWSGTSGRAMYEQYF.